The 22 T cell receptor beta chains given below trace back to one sample, sequenced in a study of T cell clones after liver transplantation. Method: immunoSEQ multiplex PCR; TCRdb's copy keeps in-frame clones and lacks some. The data contain fewer than 110,000 clones, about 80% of them seen just once; the ten biggest clones take up about 2.6%. The sample consisted of CD4+ T cells from blood, taken 47 months after liver transplant. These receptors all stem from a human patient who received a liver transplant. Some T cells here may be from the graft donor.

This chain uses TRBV2 with TRBJ1-4; TRBD1 agrees at 10 bases. CDR3 size: 17 residues. The germline V gene encodes CDR1 SNHLY and CDR2 FYNNEI. The V and J ends lost 7 bases and 5 bases, in that order; junction bases with no gene match: 13. The CDR3, as DNA: TGTGCCAGCACGGGACAGGGGTTTAGCGTCAGGAATGAAAAACTGTTTTTT. Translated: CASTGQGFSVRNEKLFF.

The J gene is TRBJ1-2, the V gene TRBV2; 8 nucleotides agree with TRBD1. The CDR3 contains 15 residues. Germline V gene sequence: CDR1 SNHLY, CDR2 FYNNEI. The V and J ends lost 7 bases and 5 bases, in that order; junction bases with no gene match: 12. The CDR3 here is CASTETGALGYGYTF. The CDR3 DNA sequence: TGTGCCAGCACGGAGACAGGGGCCTTGGGGTATGGCTACACCTTC.

V gene TRBV10-3 combines with J gene TRBJ2-2, with 12 bases lining up with TRBD2. Germline CDR1 ENHRY, CDR2 SYGVKD. CDR3 length equals 18 residues. V dropped 0 bases and J dropped 8; count of bases not matched to a gene: 10. The CDR3 DNA reads as TGTGCCATCAGTGAGTCAATTCGACTAGCGGGAGTAACTGGGGAGCTGTTTTTT. Amino acids: CAISESIRLAGVTGELFF.

This chain joins TRBV7-9 and TRBJ2-1, with 7 bases matching TRBD2. Germline CDR1 and CDR2: SEHNR and FQNEAQ (reference sequence). CDR3 length equals 17 residues. V lost 1 base to trimming and J lost 0 bases; unmatched junction nucleotides: 6. As DNA, the CDR3 is TGTGCCAGCAGCTTAGAAGCACTAGCGTTCTCCTACAATGAGCAGTTCTTC. Translating gives CASSLEALAFSYNEQFF.

The gene calls are TRBV7-9 and TRBJ1-1; D ambiguous. CDR3 size: 13 residues. V gave up 3 bases and J gave up 7 bases, with 12 bases separating them. CDR1 is SEHNR, CDR2 FQNEAQ, per germline (reference sequence). CDR3 loop: CASSLEQLYEAFF. The CDR3 nucleotides are TGTGCCAGCAGCTTGGAACAGCTATATGAAGCTTTCTTT.

Concerning this clone itself: An end of the junction does not agree with germline; a read error may underlie this. The chain couples TRBV4-2 to TRBJ2-5; the D call may be TRBD1 or TRBD2 (5 bases each). CDR3 size: 15 residues. Germline V gene lookup returns CDR1 LGHNA and CDR2 YNFKEQ. The CDR3 loop is CASSQDEGWENDLDF. DNA of the CDR3: TGTGCCAGCAGCCAAGATGAGGGGTGGGAGAACGATCTGGACTTC.

This clone was observed a handful of times. The genes are TRBV27 and TRBJ2-1; 10 nucleotides agree with TRBD2. This CDR3 has 17 amino acids. Germline loops: CDR1 MNHEY, CDR2 SMNVEV (reference sequence). V lost 5 bases and J lost 7; bases outside the gene matches: 14. The CDR3 protein is CASSRPQIAGGVNEQFF. CDR3 in DNA: TGTGCCAGCAGTCGGCCCCAAATAGCGGGAGGTGTTAATGAGCAGTTCTTC.

This clone was detected once. The chain is built from TRBV7-8 and TRBJ1-5, with 8 nucleotides matching TRBD1. Germline V gene data show CDR1 as SGHVS and CDR2 as FQNEAQ. The CDR3 contains 19 residues. The J segment lost 1 base and the V segment lost 5 bases, leaving 16 bases of the junction unmatched. The CDR3 DNA follows: TGTGCCAGCAGCCGAGCGTTGGGCAGGGGGCGCAGGAGCAATCAGCCCCAGCATTTT. This translates into CASSRALGRGRRSNQPQHF.

A single count supports this clone. V usage is TRBV29-1 and J usage is TRBJ2-7; TRBD2 agrees at 13 bases. This CDR3 is built from 14 residues. Germline values: CDR1 SQVTM, CDR2 ANQGSEA. V was pared by 6 bases and J by 5 bases, with 7 bases of the junction left unmatched. CDR3 residues: CSVSGLAGVDEQYF. The CDR3 bases are TGCAGCGTGTCAGGACTAGCGGGAGTTGACGAGCAGTACTTC.

The V call is TRBV13, the J call TRBJ1-2; perhaps TRBD1 as D (6 bases). The CDR3 spans 16 residues. Trimming took 0 bases from V and 4 from J, leaving 15 bases between them. From germline, CDR1 is PRHDT and CDR2 FYEKMQ (reference sequence). The DNA of the CDR3 is TGTGCCAGCAGCTTAGGCAGGGGCAGGGTTGGCTATGGCTACACCTTC. Translation gives CASSLGRGRVGYGYTF.

This chain uses TRBV9 with TRBJ2-7; D may be TRBD1 or TRBD2 (6 bases each). Germline V gene data show CDR1 as SGDLS and CDR2 as YYNGEE. The CDR3 sequence is 16 residues long. The V end lost 0 bases, the J end lost 0 bases, and 13 bases lay between the germline ends. CDR3 coding DNA: TGTGCCAGCAGCGTAGGTCCAGGGGACTTCTCCTACGAGCAGTACTTC. Translated: CASSVGPGDFSYEQYF.

This clone has just a few counts. The CDR3 region is CASRLASSYNEQFF. For the CDR3, the DNA is TGTGCCAGCAGACTAGCGAGCTCCTACAATGAGCAGTTCTTC. The rearrangement uses TRBV2 and TRBJ2-1, with TRBD2 identical over 7 bases. There are 14 residues in the CDR3. CDR1 is SNHLY and CDR2 is FYNNEI in the germline V gene. After removal of 6 bases from V and 0 bases from J, the junction contained 2 bases not matched to a gene.

The chain links TRBV25-1 to TRBJ2-4; tentative D call: TRBD2 (6 bases). This CDR3 has 16 amino acids. The germline V and J ends were trimmed by 8 bases and 4 bases, with 21 bases remaining between them. Germline V gene lookup returns CDR1 MGHDK and CDR2 SYGVNS. CDR3 region: CASSAPREEDKNIQYF. The CDR3 region has the DNA TGTGCCAGCTCGGCTCCCAGGGAGGAGGATAAAAACATTCAGTACTTC.

V is TRBV2 and J is TRBJ1-3; D remains ambiguous. Between the trimmed V and J ends, which lost 3 bases and 0 bases, there was a span of 9 bases. This CDR3 spans 15 amino acids. The V gene's germline CDR1 is SNHLY and CDR2 FYNNEI. The CDR3 DNA is TGTGCCAGCAGTGAGTGGACGCACTCTGGAAACACCATATATTTT. Encoded protein: CASSEWTHSGNTIYF. Full variable domain (rest looked up from reference TRBV2 and TRBJ1-3): EPEVTQTPSHQVTQMGQEVILRCVPISNHLYFYWYRQILGQKVEFLVSFYNNEISEKSEIFDDQFSVERPDGSNFTLKIRSTKLEDSAMYFCASSEWTHSGNTIYFGEGSWLTVV.

Notes on this clone: One end of the junction fails to match germline, which may point to a read error. V gene TRBV6-1 combines with J gene TRBJ2-4, with TRBD1 as a possible D gene (6 bases). From germline, CDR1 is MNHNS and CDR2 SASEGT. The CDR3 is 14 amino acids. CDR3 region: CASTEGGVKNIQYF. For the CDR3, the DNA is TGTGCCAGCACTGAAGGGGGAGTGAAAAACATTCAGTACTTC.

The chain's CDR3 is CSVLFGGNEQYF. The CDR3 DNA is TGCAGCGTCCTTTTCGGGGGGAACGAGCAGTACTTC. The rearrangement joins TRBV29-1 to TRBJ2-7, with 7 positions matching TRBD2. The CDR3 totals 12 residues. Germline trimming cut 6 bases from V and 5 bases from J; bases unmatched to any gene: 7. Per germline, CDR1 SQVTM and CDR2 ANQGSEA.

The chain carries TRBV19 and TRBJ2-1, with D perhaps matching TRBD2 (5 bases). Germline loops: CDR1 LNHDA, CDR2 SQIVND (reference sequence). This CDR3 contains 11 residues. Trimming left V 2 bases short and J 12 bases short, with 8 bases between. CDR3 amino acids: CASSIRGLQFF. CDR3 coding DNA: TGTGCCAGTAGTATAAGAGGGTTGCAGTTCTTC.

The chain couples TRBV2 to TRBJ1-3; D perhaps matches TRBD1 (6 bases). With 6 bases removed from V and 0 bases from J, the gap between germline ends came to 12 bases. Per the germline V gene, CDR1 is SNHLY and CDR2 is FYNNEI. This CDR3 has 15 amino acids. The CDR3 region is CASRGQWTSGNTIYF. CDR3 DNA sequence: TGTGCCAGCAGAGGACAGTGGACCTCTGGAAACACCATATATTTT.

This clone was seen once. The chain couples TRBV6-5 to TRBJ1-2; D gene unclear. Trimming pared 1 base from V and 8 bases from J, leaving 8 bases between. The germline V gene has CDR1 MNHEY and CDR2 SVGAGI. CDR3 length: 12 amino acids. Here the CDR3 reads CASSYYLSGYTF. CDR3 coding DNA: TGTGCCAGCAGTTACTACCTTTCAGGCTACACCTTC.

The rearrangement links TRBV6-1 to TRBJ1-4, with D possibly matching TRBD1 (5 bases). The CDR3 runs 14 residues. Germline CDR1 and CDR2: MNHNS and SASEGT. V lost 4 bases and J 4 bases, leaving 10 bases between the germline ends. The CDR3 coding sequence is TGTGCCAGCAGTGTCCAGGGCTTTAATGAAAAACTGTTTTTT. Translation gives CASSVQGFNEKLFF.

The chain is built from TRBV29-1 and TRBJ1-4; weak D call: TRBD1 (6 bases). CDR3 length equals 14 residues. Germline V gene data show CDR1 as SQVTM and CDR2 as ANQGSEA. V dropped 6 bases and J dropped 4 bases, with 15 bases sitting between them. CDR3 sequence: CSVSQGSGNEKLFF. The CDR3 DNA follows: TGCAGCGTCTCGCAGGGGAGCGGTAATGAAAAACTGTTTTTT.

The rearrangement links TRBV7-3 to TRBJ2-1; D might be TRBD2 (6 bases). This CDR3 has 15 residues. Germline V CDR1 and CDR2: SGHTA, FQGTGA. V was shortened by 5 bases and J by 5 bases, with 16 bases between the two germline ends. The CDR3 protein is CASSSSGLGHNEQFF. For the CDR3, the DNA is TGTGCCAGCAGCAGTAGCGGCCTGGGGCACAATGAGCAGTTCTTC. The variable domain in full, with the rest retrieved from reference TRBV7-3 and TRBJ2-1, is GAGVSQTPSNKVTEKGKYVELRCDPISGHTALYWYRQSLGQGPEFLIYFQGTGAADDSGLPNDRFFAVRPEGSVSTLKIQRTERGDSAVYLCASSSSGLGHNEQFFGPGTRLTVL.